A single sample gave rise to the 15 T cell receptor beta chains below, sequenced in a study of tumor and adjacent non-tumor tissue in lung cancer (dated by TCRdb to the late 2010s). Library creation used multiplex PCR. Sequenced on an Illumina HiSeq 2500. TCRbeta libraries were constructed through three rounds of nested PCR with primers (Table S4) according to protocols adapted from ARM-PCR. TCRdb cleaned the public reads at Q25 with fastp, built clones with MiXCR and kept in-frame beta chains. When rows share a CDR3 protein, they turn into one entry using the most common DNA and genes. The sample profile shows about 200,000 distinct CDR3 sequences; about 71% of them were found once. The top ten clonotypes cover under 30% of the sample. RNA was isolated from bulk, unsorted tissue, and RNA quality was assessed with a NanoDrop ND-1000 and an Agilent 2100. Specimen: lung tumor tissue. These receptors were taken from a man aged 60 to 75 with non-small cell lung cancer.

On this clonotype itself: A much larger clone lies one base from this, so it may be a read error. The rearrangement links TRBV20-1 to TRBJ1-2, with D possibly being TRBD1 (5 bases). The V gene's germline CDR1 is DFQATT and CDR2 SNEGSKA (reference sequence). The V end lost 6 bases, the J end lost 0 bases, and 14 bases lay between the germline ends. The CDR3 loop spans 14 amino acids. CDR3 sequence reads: CSAPVGEPNYGYTF. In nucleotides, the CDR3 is TGCAGTGCCCCTGTGGGGGAACCTAACTATGGCTACACCTTC.

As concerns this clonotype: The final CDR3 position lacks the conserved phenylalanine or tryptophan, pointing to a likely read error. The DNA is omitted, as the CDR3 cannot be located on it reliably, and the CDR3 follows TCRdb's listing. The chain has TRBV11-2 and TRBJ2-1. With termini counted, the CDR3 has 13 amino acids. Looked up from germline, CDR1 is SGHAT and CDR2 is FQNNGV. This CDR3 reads CASSSAFYNEQLS.

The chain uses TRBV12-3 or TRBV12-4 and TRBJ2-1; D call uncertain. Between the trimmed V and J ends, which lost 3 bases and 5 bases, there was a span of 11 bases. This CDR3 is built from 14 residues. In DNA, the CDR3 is TGTGCCAGCAGTTTGGTGACGGTCGACAATGAGCAGTTCTTC. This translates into CASSLVTVDNEQFF.

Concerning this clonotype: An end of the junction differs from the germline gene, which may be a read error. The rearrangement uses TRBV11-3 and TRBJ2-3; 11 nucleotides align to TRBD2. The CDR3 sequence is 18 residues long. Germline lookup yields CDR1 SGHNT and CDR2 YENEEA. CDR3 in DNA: TGTGTCAGCAGCCCCGGGACAATAGCGGGGGGGCCCGCAGATACGCAATATTTT. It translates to CVSSPGTIAGGPADTQYF.

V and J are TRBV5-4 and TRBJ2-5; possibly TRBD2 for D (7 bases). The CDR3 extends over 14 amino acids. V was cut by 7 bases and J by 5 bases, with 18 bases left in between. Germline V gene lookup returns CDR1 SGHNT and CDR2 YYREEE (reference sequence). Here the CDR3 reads CASGYPGGKETQYF. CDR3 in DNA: TGTGCCAGCGGCTACCCGGGGGGCAAGGAGACCCAGTACTTC.

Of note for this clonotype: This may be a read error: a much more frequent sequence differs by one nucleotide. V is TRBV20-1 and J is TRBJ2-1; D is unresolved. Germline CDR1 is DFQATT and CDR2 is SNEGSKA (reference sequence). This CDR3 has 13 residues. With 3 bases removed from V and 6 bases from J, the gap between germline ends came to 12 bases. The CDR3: CSASGWAVNEQFF. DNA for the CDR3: TGCAGTGCTAGCGGTTGGGCTGTCAATGAGCAGTTCTTC.

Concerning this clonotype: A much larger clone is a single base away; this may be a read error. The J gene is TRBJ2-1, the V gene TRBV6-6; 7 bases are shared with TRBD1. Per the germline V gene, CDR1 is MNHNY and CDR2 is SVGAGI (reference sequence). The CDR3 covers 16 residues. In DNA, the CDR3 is TGTGCCGGCAGTCCCCACCGACAGGGATTCTACAATGAGCAGTTCTTC. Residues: CAGSPHRQGFYNEQFF.

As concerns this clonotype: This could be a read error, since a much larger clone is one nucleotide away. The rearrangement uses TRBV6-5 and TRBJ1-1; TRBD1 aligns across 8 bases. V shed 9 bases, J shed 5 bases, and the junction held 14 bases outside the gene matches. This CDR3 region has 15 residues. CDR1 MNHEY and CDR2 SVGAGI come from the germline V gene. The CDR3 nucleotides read TGTGCCAGGCGGACAGGGCATCATGAACAGACTGAAGCTTTCTTT. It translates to CARRTGHHEQTEAFF.

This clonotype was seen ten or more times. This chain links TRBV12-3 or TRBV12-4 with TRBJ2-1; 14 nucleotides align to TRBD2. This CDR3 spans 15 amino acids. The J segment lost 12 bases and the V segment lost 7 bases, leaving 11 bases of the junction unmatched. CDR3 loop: CASKREGLAGEVQFF. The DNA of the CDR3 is TGTGCCAGCAAACGAGAGGGACTAGCGGGAGAGGTGCAGTTCTTC.

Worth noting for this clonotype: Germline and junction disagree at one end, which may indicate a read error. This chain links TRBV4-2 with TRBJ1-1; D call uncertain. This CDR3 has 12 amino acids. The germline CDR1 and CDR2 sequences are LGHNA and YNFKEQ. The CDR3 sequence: CAISQDLAEAFF. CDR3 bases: TGTGCCATCAGCCAAGATCTAGCTGAAGCTTTCTTT.

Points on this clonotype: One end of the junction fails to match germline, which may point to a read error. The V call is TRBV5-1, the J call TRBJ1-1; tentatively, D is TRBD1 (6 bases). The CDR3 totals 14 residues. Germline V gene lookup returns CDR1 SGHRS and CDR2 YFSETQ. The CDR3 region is CASSSTQGNTETFF. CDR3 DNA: TGCGCCAGCAGCTCCACTCAGGGGAACACTGAAACTTTCTTT.

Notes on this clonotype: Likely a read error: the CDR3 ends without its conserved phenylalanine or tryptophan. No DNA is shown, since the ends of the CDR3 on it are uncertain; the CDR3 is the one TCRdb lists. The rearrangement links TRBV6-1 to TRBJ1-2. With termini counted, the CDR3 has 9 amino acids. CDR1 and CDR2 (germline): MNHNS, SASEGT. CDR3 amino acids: CVSSTPSTL.

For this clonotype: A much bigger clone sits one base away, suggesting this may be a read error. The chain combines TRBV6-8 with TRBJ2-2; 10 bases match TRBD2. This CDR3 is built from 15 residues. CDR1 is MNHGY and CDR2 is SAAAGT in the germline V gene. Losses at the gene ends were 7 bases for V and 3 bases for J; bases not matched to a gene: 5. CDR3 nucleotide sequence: TGTGCCAGCACCCGGGGACTAGCGCACACCGGGGAGCTGTTTTTT. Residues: CASTRGLAHTGELFF.

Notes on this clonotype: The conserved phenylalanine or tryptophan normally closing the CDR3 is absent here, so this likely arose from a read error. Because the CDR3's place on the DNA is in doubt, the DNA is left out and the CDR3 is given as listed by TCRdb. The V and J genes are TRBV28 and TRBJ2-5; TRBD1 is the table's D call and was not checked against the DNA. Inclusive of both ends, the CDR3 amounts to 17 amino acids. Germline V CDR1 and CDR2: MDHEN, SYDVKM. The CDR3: CASSFLGGLEYQETQHY.

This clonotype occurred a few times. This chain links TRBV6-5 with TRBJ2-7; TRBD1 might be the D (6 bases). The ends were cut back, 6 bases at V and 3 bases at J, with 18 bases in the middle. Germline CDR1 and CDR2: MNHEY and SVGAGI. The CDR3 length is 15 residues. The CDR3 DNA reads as TGTGCCAGCAGATGGCGGACAGAAACTTTCTACGAGCAGTACTTC. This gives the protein CASRWRTETFYEQYF.